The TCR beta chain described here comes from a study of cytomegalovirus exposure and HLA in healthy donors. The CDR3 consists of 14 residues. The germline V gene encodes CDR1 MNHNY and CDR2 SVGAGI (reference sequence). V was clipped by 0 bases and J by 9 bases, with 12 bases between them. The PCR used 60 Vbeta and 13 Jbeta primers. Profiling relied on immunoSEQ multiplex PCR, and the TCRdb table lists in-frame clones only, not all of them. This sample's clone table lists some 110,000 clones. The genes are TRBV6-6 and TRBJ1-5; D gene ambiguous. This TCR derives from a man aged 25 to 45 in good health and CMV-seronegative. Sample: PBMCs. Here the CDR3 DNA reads TGTGCCAGCAGTTACTCAGGTAGCAGCGCGCCCCAGCATTTT. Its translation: CASSYSGSSAPQHF.